One and the same sample provided the 29 T cell receptor beta chains below, sequenced in a study of T cell changes during pregnancy in multiple sclerosis. Data came from immunoSEQ multiplex PCR; TCRdb stores just in-frame clones and leaves some out. Here the sample spans about 94,000 clones, just under 95% being singletons. The sequenced sample was peripheral blood, obtained in the third trimester of pregnancy. Every receptor here comes from a female donor with multiple sclerosis, enrolled in a pregnancy study.

The V gene is TRBV11-2, the J gene TRBJ2-1, with TRBD2 matching over 8 bases. CDR1 and CDR2 (germline): SGHAT, FQNNGV. This CDR3 region has 15 residues. V was pared by 1 base and J by 8 bases, with 7 bases of the junction left unmatched. CDR3 region: CASSLAGGPSDEQFF. The CDR3 nucleotides are TGTGCCAGCAGCTTAGCGGGAGGGCCCTCTGATGAGCAGTTCTTC.

V usage is TRBV5-1 and J usage is TRBJ2-1, with 9 nucleotides matching TRBD1. Germline loops: CDR1 SGHRS, CDR2 YFSETQ. Germline trimming cut 0 bases from V and 8 bases from J; bases unmatched to any gene: 6. This CDR3 has 15 residues. CDR3 in amino acids: CASSLVDRGIHEQFF. The CDR3 nucleotides read TGCGCCAGCAGCTTGGTGGACAGGGGTATCCATGAGCAGTTCTTC.

The chain is built from TRBV7-2 and TRBJ2-1; D call uncertain. CDR1 is SGHTA, CDR2 FQGNSA, per germline. Trimming removed 4 bases at V and 10 bases at J, with 23 bases between. CDR3 length equals 16 residues. The CDR3 nucleotides read TGTGCCAGCAGCTCCCCGACCGACATCGACCGATACGAGCAGTTCTTC. It specifies CASSSPTDIDRYEQFF.

The V and J genes are TRBV30 and TRBJ2-1; no definite D call. Germline values: CDR1 GTSNPN, CDR2 SVGIG (reference sequence). CDR3 length: 15 amino acids. V dropped 3 bases and J dropped 7 bases, with 19 bases sitting between them. CDR3 in amino acids: CAWSRSLPNWNEQFF. The DNA for the CDR3 is TGTGCCTGGAGCCGATCACTCCCTAATTGGAATGAGCAGTTCTTC.

The chain couples TRBV27 to TRBJ2-3, with 8 bases fitting TRBD2. This CDR3 spans 14 amino acids. The ends lost 7 bases at V and 2 bases at J; junction bases unmatched: 5. The V gene's germline CDR1 is MNHEY and CDR2 SMNVEV (reference sequence). The CDR3 DNA reads as TGTGCCAGCAAAACTAGCGGAATCACAGATACGCAGTATTTT. Translation gives CASKTSGITDTQYF.

The gene calls are TRBV4-3 and TRBJ2-3; D is perhaps TRBD2 (6 bases). V shed 1 base and J shed 3 bases, with 17 bases lying between them. From germline, CDR1 is LGHNA and CDR2 YSLEER. This CDR3 has 17 residues. The CDR3 spells CASSQGITGSGTDTQYF. CDR3 nucleotides: TGCGCCAGCAGCCAAGGAATTACGGGAAGCGGGACAGATACGCAGTATTTT.

The CDR3: CAWGTGTYEQYF. CDR3 coding DNA: TGTGCCTGGGGTACAGGGACCTACGAGCAGTACTTC. The chain joins TRBV30 to TRBJ2-7, with D possibly TRBD1 on 6 matching bases. Germline CDR1 reads GTSNPN; CDR2 reads SVGIG (reference sequence). The CDR3 is 12 amino acids. Trimming took 5 bases from V and 2 from J, leaving 10 bases between them.

The V call is TRBV2, the J call TRBJ1-3; 7 bases are a match to TRBD1. Germline V lookup: CDR1 SNHLY, CDR2 FYNNEI. J was trimmed by 4 bases and V by 7 bases; bases with no gene match: 7. The CDR3 contains 14 residues. The CDR3, as DNA: TGTGCCAGCATAAAGGGGGCACCGGGAAACACCATATATTTT. Translation: CASIKGAPGNTIYF.

This clone appeared a single time. The chain carries TRBV7-2 and TRBJ2-7; 8 nucleotides line up with TRBD1. The CDR3 sequence is 14 residues long. V shed 5 bases, J shed 1 base, and the junction held 4 bases outside the gene matches. Per germline, CDR1 SGHTA and CDR2 FQGNSA. In nucleotides, the CDR3 is TGTGCCAGCAGCCGGGACAGGCAATCCTACGAGCAGTACTTC. Translated: CASSRDRQSYEQYF.

This chain connects TRBV4-3 to TRBJ2-1; tentatively, D is TRBD1 (6 bases). The CDR3 consists of 16 residues. V was shortened by 1 base and J by 3 bases, with 13 bases between the two germline ends. The V gene's germline CDR1 is LGHNA and CDR2 YSLEER. DNA of the CDR3: TGCGCCAGCAGCCAAGTGTCAGGGGTCGTCTACAATGAGCAGTTCTTC. Translating it yields CASSQVSGVVYNEQFF.

The chain employs TRBV9 and TRBJ2-7; D is ambiguous. Germline CDR1 SGDLS, CDR2 YYNGEE. The CDR3 runs to 13 residues. The germline V and J ends were trimmed by 1 base and 1 base, with 6 bases remaining between them. CDR3 nucleotides: TGTGCCAGCAGCGTATTCCCTTCCTACGAGCAGTACTTC. Protein product: CASSVFPSYEQYF.

V and J are TRBV5-1 and TRBJ1-2, with TRBD1 as a possible D gene (5 bases). The V end was cut by 1 base, the J end by 7 bases, with 17 bases between. Germline V lookup: CDR1 SGHRS, CDR2 YFSETQ. The CDR3 runs to 15 residues. CDR3 nucleotide sequence: TGCGCCAGCAGCTTGCTGCGGACAAAACTCGCTGGCTACACCTTC. This sequence encodes CASSLLRTKLAGYTF.

The rearrangement joins TRBV6-6 to TRBJ2-3; D unclear. Germline CDR1 reads MNHNY; CDR2 reads SVGAGI (reference sequence). The CDR3 contains 13 residues. Deletions cut 3 bases from V and 5 bases from J, with 9 bases between. CDR3 in DNA: TGTGCCAGCAGTTATCGCTATATAGATACGCAGTATTTT. Residues: CASSYRYIDTQYF.

The chain joins TRBV11-2 to TRBJ1-1, with D perhaps matching TRBD1 (6 bases). The V end was cut by 5 bases, the J end by 3 bases, with 10 bases between. The CDR3 is made up of 13 amino acids. From germline, CDR1 is SGHAT and CDR2 FQNNGV. The CDR3 DNA follows: TGTGCCAGCAGCCGTCAGGGGTACACTGAAGCTTTCTTT. Protein product: CASSRQGYTEAFF.

This sequence joins TRBV28 and TRBJ1-2; the D is unclear. The CDR3 contains 16 residues. V was shortened by 2 bases and J by 6 bases, with 19 bases between the two germline ends. CDR1 is MDHEN, CDR2 SYDVKM, per germline. CDR3 bases: TGTGCCAGCAGTTTAATGGCCCGGGAGAAGGTGGATGGCTACACCTTC. Its protein is CASSLMAREKVDGYTF.

The J gene is TRBJ1-4, the V gene TRBV30, with 8 nucleotides matching TRBD1. Germline trimming cut 2 bases from V and 7 bases from J; bases unmatched to any gene: 9. CDR1 and CDR2 from the germline V gene are GTSNPN and SVGIG (reference sequence). The CDR3 totals 15 residues. The CDR3 sequence: CAWSPIGQGFEKLFF. CDR3 nucleotide sequence: TGTGCCTGGAGTCCCATCGGACAGGGATTTGAAAAACTGTTTTTT.

The V call is TRBV6-1, the J call TRBJ1-2; possible D gene TRBD1, 5 bases. Trimming cost V 6 bases and J 7 bases, with 9 bases left between them. The CDR3 length is 11 residues. The germline gives CDR1 MNHNS, CDR2 SASEGT. CDR3 coding DNA: TGTGCCAGCAGGGGGGACTCTGGCTACACCTTC. It encodes CASRGDSGYTF.

The chain employs TRBV7-9 and TRBJ2-6; possible D gene TRBD1, 6 bases. From germline, CDR1 is SEHNR and CDR2 FQNEAQ (reference sequence). The CDR3 runs to 18 residues. Trimming took off 8 bases at V and 0 bases at J, with 20 bases between the two ends. The CDR3 nucleotides are TGTGCCAGCTGGGGTGGGGGCTCCAGGGCCTCTGGGGCCAACGTCCTGACTTTC. Protein product: CASWGGGSRASGANVLTF.

The chain joins TRBV6-5 to TRBJ1-2, with 7 bases that match TRBD1. Germline lookup yields CDR1 MNHEY and CDR2 SVGAGI. V shed 4 bases and J 4 bases; nucleotides not matched to a gene: 3. This CDR3 is 13 amino acids long. This chain's CDR3 is CASSLAGGYGYTF. In DNA, the CDR3 is TGTGCCAGCAGTTTGGCAGGGGGCTATGGCTACACCTTC.

The chain uses TRBV4-2 and TRBJ2-2; D call uncertain. The ends were cut back, 0 bases at V and 7 bases at J, with 6 bases in the middle. CDR3 size: 13 residues. Per the germline V gene, CDR1 is LGHNA and CDR2 is YNFKEQ. CDR3 sequence: CASSQEADGELFF. CDR3 DNA sequence: TGTGCCAGCAGCCAAGAGGCCGACGGGGAGCTGTTTTTT.

The chain has TRBV5-4 and TRBJ2-3, with D tentatively TRBD1 (5 bases). The germline V gene has CDR1 SGHNT and CDR2 YYREEE (reference sequence). V was clipped by 5 bases and J by 4 bases, with 14 bases between them. The CDR3 length is 14 residues. Here the CDR3 reads CASSFIGVPDTQYF. The DNA for the CDR3 is TGTGCCAGCAGTTTTATAGGGGTGCCAGATACGCAGTATTTT.

The rearrangement joins TRBV19 to TRBJ1-5, with 10 positions matching TRBD1. This CDR3 is 15 amino acids long. CDR1 and CDR2 from the germline V gene are LNHDA and SQIVND (reference sequence). J gave up 2 bases and V 8 bases, and 6 bases lay outside the gene matches. CDR3 in amino acids: CASSWTGGGNQPQHF. The DNA of the CDR3 is TGTGCCAGTTCATGGACAGGGGGAGGCAATCAGCCCCAGCATTTT.

The chain joins TRBV2 to TRBJ1-4, with 8 bases lining up with TRBD1. Germline CDR1 SNHLY, CDR2 FYNNEI. This CDR3 spans 15 amino acids. V lost 7 bases, J lost 2 bases, and 6 bases stayed unmatched. The CDR3 spells CASIGQGATNEKLFF. CDR3 sequence (DNA): TGTGCCAGCATTGGCCAGGGGGCCACTAATGAAAAACTGTTTTTT.

The rearrangement uses TRBV9 and TRBJ2-1, with D tentatively TRBD2 (6 bases). This CDR3 has 16 residues. The V and J ends lost 2 bases and 0 bases respectively, with 12 bases between them. The germline gives CDR1 SGDLS, CDR2 YYNGEE. In DNA form, the CDR3 reads TGTGCCAGCAGCGTTGACTTCGGGAGCTCCTACAATGAGCAGTTCTTC. It yields the protein CASSVDFGSSYNEQFF.

CDR3 sequence: CASSEGAGGDIQYF. The CDR3 bases are TGTGCCAGCAGTGAAGGAGCAGGAGGAGACATTCAGTACTTC. This chain uses TRBV6-1 with TRBJ2-4; possible D gene TRBD2, 5 bases. V was trimmed by 1 base and J by 8 bases, leaving 12 bases between them. Germline assignment: CDR1 MNHNS and CDR2 SASEGT. This CDR3 contains 14 residues.

The rearrangement joins TRBV28 to TRBJ1-3; weak D call: TRBD1 (5 bases). Deletions cut 5 bases from V and 0 bases from J, with 14 bases between. The germline V gene encodes CDR1 MDHEN and CDR2 SYDVKM. The CDR3 runs to 16 residues. CDR3 residues: CASSTNPGISGNTIYF. The CDR3 region has the DNA TGTGCCAGCAGTACGAATCCAGGGATCTCTGGAAACACCATATATTTT.

The J gene is TRBJ2-5, the V gene TRBV30, with 8 positions matching TRBD1. The CDR3 is made up of 13 amino acids. V dropped 5 bases and J dropped 6; count of bases not matched to a gene: 8. Per germline, CDR1 GTSNPN and CDR2 SVGIG (reference sequence). The DNA for the CDR3 is TGTGCCTGGGACCGACAGGGGAGGAAGACCCAGTACTTC. This gives the protein CAWDRQGRKTQYF. The full variable domain, its missing parts supplied by reference TRBV30 and TRBJ2-5, is SQTIHQWPATLVQPVGSPLSLECTVEGTSNPNLYWYRQAAGRGLQLLFYSVGIGQISSEVPQNLSASRPQDRQFILSSKKLLLSDSGFYLCAWDRQGRKTQYFGPGTRLLVL.

V is TRBV9 and J is TRBJ2-3, with 11 nucleotides matching TRBD1. The CDR3 spans 16 residues. V trimming: 0 bases; J trimming: 4 bases; junction bases outside the gene matches: 4. Germline V gene lookup returns CDR1 SGDLS and CDR2 YYNGEE. In nucleotides, the CDR3 is TGTGCCAGCAGCGTAGTGATGGGACAGGGGGCAGATACGCAGTATTTT. Protein sequence: CASSVVMGQGADTQYF.

The chain is built from TRBV18 and TRBJ2-7; 7 bases fit TRBD2. Trimming cost V 4 bases and J 3 bases; bases outside gene matches: 9. Germline values: CDR1 KGHSH, CDR2 LQKENI. The CDR3 spans 15 residues. The CDR3 DNA reads as TGTGCCAGCTCACTGGAAGGAGGGACTAACTACGAGCAGTACTTC. Translating it yields CASSLEGGTNYEQYF.